This TCR beta chain was retrieved from a study of T cell repertoires in cytomegalovirus infection. Background on the study: A matching HLA type, together with CMV infection, was signaled by public TCR beta signatures.

Trimming shortened V by 6 bases and J by 3 bases, and 14 bases separated the two germline ends. The CDR3 covers 14 residues. TCRdb recomputed calls from the reads with MiXCR, one row per CDR3 protein. The sample lists hundreds of thousands of distinct CDR3 sequences, roughly 28% seen once, with around 19% in the top ten. This clonotype was observed a few times. Its cognate antigen is unknown. The source material was cultured PBMCs, sampled from culture after CMV antigen stimulation. V gene TRBV12-3 or TRBV12-4 combines with J gene TRBJ2-5; unclear D gene. The TCR sequence derives from a human donor in good health (CMV status not recorded). Some clones in this sample may be carry-over from other donors' samples. The CDR3 spells CASSPRALKETQYF. CDR3 nucleotides: TGTGCCAGCAGCCCCCGGGCCTTAAAAGAGACCCAGTACTTC.